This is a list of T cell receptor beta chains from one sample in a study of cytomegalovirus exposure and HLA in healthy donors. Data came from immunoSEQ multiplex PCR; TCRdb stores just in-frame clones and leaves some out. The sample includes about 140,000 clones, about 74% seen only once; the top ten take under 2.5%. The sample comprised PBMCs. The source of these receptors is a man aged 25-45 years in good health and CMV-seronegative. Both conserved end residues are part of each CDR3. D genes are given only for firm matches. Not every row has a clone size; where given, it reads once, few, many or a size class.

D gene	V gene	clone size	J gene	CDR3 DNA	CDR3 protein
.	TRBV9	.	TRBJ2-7	TGTGCCAGCAGCGTAGGTCTTGAGGGAGTCGACGAGCAGTACTTC	CASSVGLEGVDEQYF
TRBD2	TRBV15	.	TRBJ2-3	TGTGCCACCAGCCCGGGACTAGCGGAGATCAACACAGATACGCAGTATTTT	CATSPGLAEINTDTQYF
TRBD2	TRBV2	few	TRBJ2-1	TGTGCCAGCCGAGCTAGCGGGAGCTTAGATGAGCAGTTCTTC	CASRASGSLDEQFF
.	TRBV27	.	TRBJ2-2	TGTGCCAGCAAAACCTCCAGCACCGGGGAGCTGTTTTTT	CASKTSSTGELFF
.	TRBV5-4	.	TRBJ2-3	TGTGCCAGCAGCTTGCCTACAGATACGCAGTATTTT	CASSLPTDTQYF
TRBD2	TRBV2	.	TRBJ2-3	TGTGCCAGCAGCGATCGAGCGGGAGAGGGGATGGGGGATACGCAGTATTTT	CASSDRAGEGMGDTQYF
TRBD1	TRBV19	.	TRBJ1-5	TGTGCCAGCGAAGGTGGACAGGGTATTCAGCCCCAGCATTTT	CASEGGQGIQPQHF
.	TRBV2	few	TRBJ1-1	TGTGCCAGCAGTGCGACTATGAACACTGAAGCTTTCTTT	CASSATMNTEAFF
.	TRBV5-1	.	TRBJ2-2	TGCGCCAGCAGCACCGGGGCTAGGGGGACCGGGGAGCTGTTTTTT	CASSTGARGTGELFF
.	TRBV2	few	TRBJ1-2	TGTGCCAGCATGCCCGAGCCTGGTGCTTATGGCTACACCTTC	CASMPEPGAYGYTF
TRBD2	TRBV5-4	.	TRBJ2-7	TGTGCCAGCAGCTCAAGCGGGGGCTCCTACGAGCAGTACTTC	CASSSSGGSYEQYF
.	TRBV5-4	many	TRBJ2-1	TGTGCCAGCAGCTCCCTGGAGGCGAGTGAGCAGTTCTTC	CASSSLEASEQFF
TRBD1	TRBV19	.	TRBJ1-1	TGTGCCAGTAGTGGCGGGACAGGGGAAAGTCTGGACACTGAAGCTTTCTTT	CASSGGTGESLDTEAFF
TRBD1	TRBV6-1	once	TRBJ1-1	TGTGCCAGCATGTGGGGGACAGCTATGAACACTGAAGCTTTCTTT	CASMWGTAMNTEAFF
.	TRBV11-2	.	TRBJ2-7	TGTGCCAGCAGCCCAGGAGGCGGAATTGGGGAGCAGTACTTC	CASSPGGGIGEQYF
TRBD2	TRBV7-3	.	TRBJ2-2	TGTGCCAGCAGCTTAACGTCACTAGCGGGAGCGGGCACCGGGGAGCTGTTTTTT	CASSLTSLAGAGTGELFF